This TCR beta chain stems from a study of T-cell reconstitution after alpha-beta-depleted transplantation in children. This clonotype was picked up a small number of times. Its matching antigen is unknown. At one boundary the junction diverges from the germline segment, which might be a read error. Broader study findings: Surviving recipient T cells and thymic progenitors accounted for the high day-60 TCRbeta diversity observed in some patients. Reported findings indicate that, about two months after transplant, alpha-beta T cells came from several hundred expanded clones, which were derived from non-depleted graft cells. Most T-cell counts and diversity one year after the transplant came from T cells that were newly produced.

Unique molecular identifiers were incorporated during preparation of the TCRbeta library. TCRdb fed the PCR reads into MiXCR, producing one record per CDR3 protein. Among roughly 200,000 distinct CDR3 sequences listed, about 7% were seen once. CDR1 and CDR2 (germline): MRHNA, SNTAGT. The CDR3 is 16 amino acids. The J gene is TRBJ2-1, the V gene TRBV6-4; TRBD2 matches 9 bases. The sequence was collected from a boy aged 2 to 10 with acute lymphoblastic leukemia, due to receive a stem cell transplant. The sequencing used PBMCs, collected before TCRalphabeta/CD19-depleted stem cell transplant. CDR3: CASSDSGGGAYNEQFF. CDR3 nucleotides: TGTGCCAGCAGTGACTCTGGCGGGGGGGCCTATAATGAGCAGTTCTTC.